Presented here are 32 T cell receptor beta chains from one specimen sequenced in a study of blood T cell repertoires in COVID-19. Only in-frame clones appear in the TCRdb table, and some are missing; sequencing was by immunoSEQ multiplex PCR. The sample carries 150,000 to 200,000 clones, around 80% recorded once. What was sequenced was PBMCs or T cells enriched from blood (not recorded which). These receptors were obtained from a woman aged 45 to 65 who had recovered from COVID-19.

The rearrangement uses TRBV7-2 and TRBJ2-7, with 10 bases that match TRBD2. The CDR3 is 15 amino acids. V gave up 5 bases and J gave up 2 bases; unmatched junction bases: 6. Germline V gene sequence: CDR1 SGHTA, CDR2 FQGNSA. DNA for the CDR3: TGTGCCAGCAGCAGGACTAGCGGAGGGGCCTACGAGCAGTACTTC. This encodes CASSRTSGGAYEQYF. The whole variable domain, filled in from reference TRBV7-2 and TRBJ2-7, reads GAGVSQSPSNKVTEKGKDVELRCDPISGHTALYWYRQSLGQGLEFLIYFQGNSAPDKSGLPSDRFSAERTGGSVSTLTIQRTQQEDSAVYLCASSRTSGGAYEQYFGPGTRLTVT.

CDR3 nucleotides: TGTGCCACCAGCAGAGGGTCGGTTAACTATGGCTACACCTTC. Amino acids: CATSRGSVNYGYTF. V gene TRBV15 combines with J gene TRBJ1-2; D is unclear. The CDR3 covers 14 residues. CDR1 and CDR2 from the germline V gene are LNHNV and YYDKDF (reference sequence). Trimming shortened V by 1 base and J by 1 base, and 7 bases separated the two germline ends.

This chain links TRBV6-5 with TRBJ2-2; 7 nucleotides agree with TRBD1. V was pared by 10 bases and J by 0 bases, with 5 bases of the junction left unmatched. Per germline, CDR1 MNHEY and CDR2 SVGAGI. The CDR3 is made up of 14 amino acids. CDR3 nucleotide sequence: TGTGCCACCAGGGACAGACCGAACACCGGGGAGCTGTTTTTT. Its protein is CATRDRPNTGELFF.

The chain joins TRBV19 to TRBJ2-2; tentatively, D is TRBD1 (6 bases). This CDR3 is built from 13 residues. Germline CDR1 and CDR2: LNHDA and SQIVND (reference sequence). V was pared by 6 bases and J by 5 bases, with 10 bases between. CDR3 amino acids: CASRDTGTGELFF. The CDR3 nucleotides read TGTGCCAGTAGAGACACAGGGACCGGGGAGCTGTTTTTT.

This clone was seen once. CDR3 region: CAWSRGLGTEAFF. In nucleotides, the CDR3 is TGTGCCTGGAGCAGGGGGCTAGGCACTGAAGCTTTCTTT. The gene calls are TRBV30 and TRBJ1-1, with 8 nucleotides matching TRBD1. Germline V gene lookup returns CDR1 GTSNPN and CDR2 SVGIG (reference sequence). The J segment lost 4 bases and the V segment lost 3 bases, leaving 4 bases of the junction unmatched. This CDR3 is built from 13 residues. The whole variable domain, remainder taken from reference TRBV30 and TRBJ1-1, is SQTIHQWPATLVQPVGSPLSLECTVEGTSNPNLYWYRQAAGRGLQLLFYSVGIGQISSEVPQNLSASRPQDRQFILSSKKLLLSDSGFYLCAWSRGLGTEAFFGQGTRLTVV.

J is TRBJ2-1 and V is TRBV9; D possibly corresponds to TRBD2 (6 bases). CDR3 length: 16 amino acids. The germline V gene has CDR1 SGDLS and CDR2 YYNGEE. V was cut by 4 bases and J by 7 bases, with 21 bases left in between. As DNA, the CDR3 is TGTGCCAGCAGCTCGGACCTGACTAGGCCCTTGAATGAGCAGTTCTTC. Encoded protein: CASSSDLTRPLNEQFF.

This chain links TRBV19 with TRBJ2-7; 7 positions agree with TRBD1. V shed 1 base, J shed 2 bases, and the junction held 5 bases outside the gene matches. The CDR3 totals 15 residues. Germline loops: CDR1 LNHDA, CDR2 SQIVND (reference sequence). CDR3 protein: CASSIVEGATYEQYF. The CDR3 DNA follows: TGTGCCAGTAGTATAGTAGAGGGGGCAACCTACGAGCAGTACTTC. The full variable domain, with the rest looked up from reference TRBV19 and TRBJ2-7, is DGGITQSPKYLFRKEGQNVTLSCEQNLNHDAMYWYRQDPGQGLRLIYYSQIVNDFQKGDIAEGYSVSREKKESFPLTVTSAQKNPTAFYLCASSIVEGATYEQYFGPGTRLTVT.

This clone is a singleton in its sample. The chain joins TRBV27 to TRBJ1-4, with 9 bases fitting TRBD1. The CDR3 extends over 14 amino acids. Germline CDR1 reads MNHEY; CDR2 reads SMNVEV (reference sequence). V was pared by 4 bases and J by 7 bases, with 4 bases of the junction left unmatched. The CDR3 sequence is CASSSQGAFEKLFF. For the CDR3, the DNA is TGTGCCAGCAGTTCACAGGGGGCCTTTGAAAAACTGTTTTTT.

V and J are TRBV6-5 and TRBJ1-1; perhaps TRBD1 as D (5 bases). V was cut by 5 bases and J by 5 bases, with 12 bases left in between. The CDR3 covers 13 residues. The germline gives CDR1 MNHEY, CDR2 SVGAGI. CDR3 coding DNA: TGTGCCAGCAGTCGGGGACTCGGAACTGAAGCTTTCTTT. Amino acids: CASSRGLGTEAFF.

This clone has a handful of counts. As DNA, the CDR3 is TGTGCCAGCAGGTCCCTTGGAGGGACAGCGAATTCACCCCTCCACTTT. Amino acids: CASRSLGGTANSPLHF. The genes are TRBV2 and TRBJ1-6, with TRBD1 matching 7 bases. Per germline, CDR1 SNHLY and CDR2 FYNNEI. The CDR3 runs 16 residues. Germline trimming cut 6 bases from V and 7 bases from J; bases unmatched to any gene: 12.

The chain is built from TRBV12-3 or TRBV12-4 and TRBJ2-7; D gene ambiguous. This CDR3 spans 12 amino acids. Trimming cost V 5 bases and J 4 bases, with 9 bases left between them. For the CDR3, the DNA is TGTGCCAGCAGTCTCTCCCGGTACGAGCAGTACTTC. As protein: CASSLSRYEQYF.

The chain has TRBV2 and TRBJ2-7; TRBD1 matches 7 bases. This CDR3 is built from 12 residues. Germline V gene data show CDR1 as SNHLY and CDR2 as FYNNEI. After removal of 7 bases from V and 5 bases from J, the junction contained 5 bases not matched to a gene. This chain's CDR3 is CASTLRGHEQYF. CDR3 nucleotide sequence: TGTGCCAGCACCTTGAGGGGGCACGAGCAGTACTTC. Looking up the rest from reference TRBV2 and TRBJ2-7 gives the full variable domain: EPEVTQTPSHQVTQMGQEVILRCVPISNHLYFYWYRQILGQKVEFLVSFYNNEISEKSEIFDDQFSVERPDGSNFTLKIRSTKLEDSAMYFCASTLRGHEQYFGPGTRLTVT.

The rearrangement joins TRBV7-2 to TRBJ1-5; 7 nucleotides line up with TRBD1. V was clipped by 6 bases and J by 4 bases; unmatched bases: 0. The CDR3 is made up of 12 amino acids. Germline lookup yields CDR1 SGHTA and CDR2 FQGNSA. CDR3 DNA: TGTGCCAGCAGGACAGGGAATCAGCCCCAGCATTTT. This translates into CASRTGNQPQHF.

V usage is TRBV9 and J usage is TRBJ1-3; possibly TRBD1 for D (6 bases). CDR3 length equals 14 residues. V lost 4 bases and J 2 bases, leaving 10 bases between the germline ends. Per germline, CDR1 SGDLS and CDR2 YYNGEE. CDR3 nucleotides: TGTGCCAGCAGCTCCAACAGGGCTGGAAACACCATATATTTT. This encodes CASSSNRAGNTIYF.

The genes are TRBV15 and TRBJ1-6, with 7 positions matching TRBD1. CDR1 is LNHNV and CDR2 is YYDKDF in the germline V gene (reference sequence). Trimming cost V 0 bases and J 0 bases; bases outside gene matches: 11. This CDR3 comprises 20 residues. Here the CDR3 DNA reads TGTGCCACCAGCAGAGATCGGGACAGAACCATCAACTCCTATAATTCACCCCTCCACTTT. It encodes CATSRDRDRTINSYNSPLHF.

The chain uses TRBV6-5 and TRBJ2-7, with TRBD1 as a possible D gene (5 bases). CDR1 is MNHEY, CDR2 SVGAGI, per germline. The CDR3 loop spans 13 amino acids. With 6 bases removed from V and 3 bases from J, the gap between germline ends came to 12 bases. CDR3 DNA sequence: TGTGCCAGCAGGGTGACAGAAGACTACGAGCAGTACTTC. This encodes CASRVTEDYEQYF.

This clone came up once. The CDR3 here is CVRSSRQGAICDTEAFF. The DNA for the CDR3 is TGTGTCAGAAGCTCCCGACAGGGGGCTATTTGCGACACTGAAGCTTTCTTT. The gene calls are TRBV7-5 and TRBJ1-1; TRBD1, as called in the table, went unchecked against the DNA. TRBV7-5 represents a pseudogene. There are 17 residues in the CDR3.

J is TRBJ2-7 and V is TRBV29-1; tentative D call: TRBD1 (5 bases). V lost 4 bases and J 3 bases, leaving 7 bases between the germline ends. The CDR3 length is 11 residues. Per the germline V gene, CDR1 is SQVTM and CDR2 is ANQGSEA. The CDR3 DNA sequence: TGCAGCGTTGCGGACAACTACGAGCAGTACTTC. Protein sequence: CSVADNYEQYF.

V is TRBV30 and J is TRBJ2-7; 16 positions agree with TRBD2. The CDR3 length is 17 residues. Trimming cost V 1 base and J 6 bases; bases outside gene matches: 9. CDR1 is GTSNPN, CDR2 SVGIG, per germline (reference sequence). DNA of the CDR3: TGTGCCTGGAGTGACATAGGGACTAGCGGGAGGGCCACCGAGCAGTACTTC. Protein: CAWSDIGTSGRATEQYF.

This clone has a single count. The CDR3 DNA sequence: TGCGCCAGCAGCACCCGACTAGCGGGACTCACAGATACGCAGTATTTT. Residues: CASSTRLAGLTDTQYF. The chain combines TRBV5-1 with TRBJ2-3, with TRBD2 matching 11 bases. This CDR3 spans 16 amino acids. The V and J ends lost 4 bases and 2 bases, in that order; junction bases with no gene match: 6. Germline V gives CDR1 SGHRS, CDR2 YFSETQ.

This chain links TRBV6-2 or TRBV6-3 with TRBJ2-7; 10 positions match TRBD2. CDR3 length equals 16 residues. Germline lookup yields CDR1 MNHEY and CDR2 SVGEGT. V lost 4 bases and J lost 5; bases outside the gene matches: 11. The CDR3 DNA sequence: TGTGCCAGCAGTTCCATCAGGGAGCGGGAGGGCCACGAGCAGTACTTC. This translates into CASSSIREREGHEQYF.

The V gene is TRBV4-1, the J gene TRBJ1-5, with 8 bases that match TRBD1. CDR3 length equals 15 residues. CDR1 and CDR2 (germline): MGHRA, YSYEKL. V lost 4 bases to trimming and J lost 0 bases; unmatched junction nucleotides: 2. The CDR3 loop reads CASSRTGNSNQPQHF. The CDR3 coding sequence is TGCGCCAGCAGCCGGACAGGGAATAGCAATCAGCCCCAGCATTTT.

As to this clone: The limits of the CDR3 on the DNA are not certain, so only TCRdb's listed CDR3 is given. The gene calls are TRBV19 and TRBJ1-5; TRBD1, the table's D call, was not compared with the DNA. Counting both end residues, the CDR3 totals 23 amino acids. Germline V gene sequence: CDR1 LNHDA, CDR2 SQIVND (reference sequence). CDR3: CASSTPPPDTGFLGPQHFGPQHF.

V and J are TRBV11-3 and TRBJ2-5; 7 bases agree with TRBD2. The junction had 7 bases not matched to a gene; V was cut back by 5 bases and J by 7 bases. Germline V gene sequence: CDR1 SGHNT, CDR2 YENEEA. The CDR3 is 13 amino acids. The CDR3 nucleotides read TGTGCCAGCAGCCCTGGGACGGGAGGGACCCAGTACTTC. Protein: CASSPGTGGTQYF. Combining the CDR3 with reference TRBV11-3 and TRBJ2-5 gives the whole variable domain EAGVVQSPRYKIIEKKQPVAFWCNPISGHNTLYWYLQNLGQGPELLIRYENEEAVDDSQLPKDRFSAERLKGVDSTLKIQPAELGDSAVYLCASSPGTGGTQYFGPGTRLLVL.

This clone was seen only once. The V gene is TRBV5-5, the J gene TRBJ1-4, with 9 bases fitting TRBD1. The CDR3 runs to 16 residues. CDR1 is SGHKS, CDR2 YYEKEE, per germline (reference sequence). The V and J ends lost 1 base and 3 bases, in that order; junction bases with no gene match: 4. The chain's CDR3 is CASSLIQGAPNEKLFF. The DNA for the CDR3 is TGTGCCAGCAGCTTGATACAGGGGGCTCCTAATGAAAAACTGTTTTTT.

The J gene is TRBJ1-2, the V gene TRBV7-9, with D possibly being TRBD1 (6 bases). The CDR3 extends over 14 amino acids. V lost 4 bases to trimming and J lost 1 base, with 10 bases between them. Germline lookup yields CDR1 SEHNR and CDR2 FQNEAQ (reference sequence). CDR3 amino acids: CASSYGQNNYGYTF. In DNA form, the CDR3 reads TGTGCCAGCAGCTATGGACAGAATAACTATGGCTACACCTTC.

The CDR3 reads CASSDRQGLGYGYTF. The CDR3 DNA is TGTGCCAGCAGTGACAGACAGGGACTTGGGTATGGCTACACCTTC. This chain connects TRBV6-1 to TRBJ1-2; 7 positions match TRBD1. CDR1 and CDR2 from the germline V gene are MNHNS and SASEGT. Trimming at V came to 3 bases and at J to 5 bases, leaving 9 bases not matched to a gene. CDR3 size: 15 residues.

The chain joins TRBV5-8 to TRBJ1-5; D is unclear. V lost 4 bases, J lost 0 bases, and 17 bases lay in between. Germline loops: CDR1 SGHTS, CDR2 YDEGEE. CDR3 size: 17 residues. Here the CDR3 reads CASSRRSIGYSNQPQHF. The CDR3 DNA follows: TGTGCCAGCAGCCGGAGGTCGATAGGCTATAGCAATCAGCCCCAGCATTTT.

The chain uses TRBV28 and TRBJ2-3; TRBD2 matches at 10 bases. The trim removed 4 bases at V and 3 bases at J, leaving 7 bases unmatched. Germline V gives CDR1 MDHEN, CDR2 SYDVKM. CDR3 size: 16 residues. Written as DNA, the CDR3 is TGTGCCAGCAGTTCCCCCATAGCGGGAGGAACAGATACGCAGTATTTT. Translation gives CASSSPIAGGTDTQYF.

This chain uses TRBV7-3 with TRBJ2-1; weak D call: TRBD2 (5 bases). V lost 5 bases to trimming and J lost 0 bases, with 14 bases between them. Germline V CDR1 and CDR2: SGHTA, FQGTGA. This CDR3 region has 16 residues. CDR3 residues: CASSRKSGSSYNEQFF. The CDR3 DNA sequence: TGTGCCAGCAGCCGAAAAAGCGGTAGCTCCTACAATGAGCAGTTCTTC.

A few counts support this clone. The chain combines TRBV28 with TRBJ2-1; TRBD1 aligns across 10 bases. CDR1 is MDHEN and CDR2 is SYDVKM in the germline V gene. V lost 11 bases to trimming and J lost 4 bases; unmatched junction nucleotides: 14. The length of the CDR3 is 16 residues. This chain's CDR3 is CAARAPGDRGYNEQFF. Written as DNA, the CDR3 is TGTGCCGCAAGGGCCCCCGGGGACAGGGGTTACAATGAGCAGTTCTTC.

The V call is TRBV6-5, the J call TRBJ1-5; TRBD1 aligns across 8 bases. Germline assignment: CDR1 MNHEY and CDR2 SVGAGI. J gave up 5 bases and V 5 bases, and 5 bases lay outside the gene matches. There are 14 residues in the CDR3. For the CDR3, the DNA is TGTGCCAGCAGTCCCGGACAGGGCCATCAGCCCCAGCATTTT. It encodes CASSPGQGHQPQHF.